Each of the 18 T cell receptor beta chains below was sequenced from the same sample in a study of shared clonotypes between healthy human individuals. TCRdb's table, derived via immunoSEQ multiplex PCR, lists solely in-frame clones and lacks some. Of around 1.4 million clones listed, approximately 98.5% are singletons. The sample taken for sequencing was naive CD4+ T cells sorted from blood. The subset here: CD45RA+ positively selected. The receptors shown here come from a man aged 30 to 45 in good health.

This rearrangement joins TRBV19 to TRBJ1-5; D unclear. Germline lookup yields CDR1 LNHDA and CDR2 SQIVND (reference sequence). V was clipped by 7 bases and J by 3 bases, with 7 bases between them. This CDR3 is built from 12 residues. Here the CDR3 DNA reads TGTGCCAGTAACGGCAACAATCAGCCCCAGCATTTT. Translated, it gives CASNGNNQPQHF.

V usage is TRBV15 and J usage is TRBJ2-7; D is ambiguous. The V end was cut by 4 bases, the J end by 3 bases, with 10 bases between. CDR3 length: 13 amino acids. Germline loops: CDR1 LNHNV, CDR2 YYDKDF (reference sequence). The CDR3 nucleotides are TGTGCCACCAGCACCGACGTGGGCTACGAGCAGTACTTC. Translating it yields CATSTDVGYEQYF.

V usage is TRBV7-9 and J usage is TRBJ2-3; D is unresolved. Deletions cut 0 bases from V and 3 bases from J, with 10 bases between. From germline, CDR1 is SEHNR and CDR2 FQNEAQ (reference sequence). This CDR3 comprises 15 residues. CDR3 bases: TGTGCCAGCAGCTTAGCGGGGATGGGGACAGATACGCAGTATTTT. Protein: CASSLAGMGTDTQYF.

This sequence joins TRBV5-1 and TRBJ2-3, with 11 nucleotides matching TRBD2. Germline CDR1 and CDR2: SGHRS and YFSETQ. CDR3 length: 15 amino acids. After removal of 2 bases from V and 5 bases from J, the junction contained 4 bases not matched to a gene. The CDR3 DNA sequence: TGCGCCAGCAGCTTACTAGCGGGAGAAGTAGATACGCAGTATTTT. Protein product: CASSLLAGEVDTQYF.

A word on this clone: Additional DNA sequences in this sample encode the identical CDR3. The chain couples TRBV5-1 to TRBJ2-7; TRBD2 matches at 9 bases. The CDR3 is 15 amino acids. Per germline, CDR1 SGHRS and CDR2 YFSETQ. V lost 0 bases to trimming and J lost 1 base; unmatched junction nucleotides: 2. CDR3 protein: CASSLASGRSYEQYF. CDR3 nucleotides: TGCGCCAGCAGCTTGGCCAGCGGGAGGTCCTACGAGCAGTACTTC. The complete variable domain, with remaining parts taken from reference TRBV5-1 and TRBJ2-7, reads KAGVTQTPRYLIKTRGQQVTLSCSPISGHRSVSWYQQTPGQGLQFLFEYFSETQRNKGNFPGRFSGRQFSNSRSEMNVSTLELGDSALYLCASSLASGRSYEQYFGPGTRLTVT.

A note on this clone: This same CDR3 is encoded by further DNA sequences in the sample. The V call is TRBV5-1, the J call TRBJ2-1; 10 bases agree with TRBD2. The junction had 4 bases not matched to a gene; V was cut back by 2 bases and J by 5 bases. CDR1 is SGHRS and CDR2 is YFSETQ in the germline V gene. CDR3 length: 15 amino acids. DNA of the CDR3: TGCGCCAGCAGCTTCCTAGCGGGAGTGGACAATGAGCAGTTCTTC. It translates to CASSFLAGVDNEQFF.

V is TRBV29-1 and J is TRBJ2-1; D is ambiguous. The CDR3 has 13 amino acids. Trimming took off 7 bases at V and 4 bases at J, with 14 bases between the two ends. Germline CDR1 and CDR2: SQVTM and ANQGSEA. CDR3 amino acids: CSARLQSYNEQFF. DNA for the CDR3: TGCAGCGCCCGGCTACAGTCATACAATGAGCAGTTCTTC.

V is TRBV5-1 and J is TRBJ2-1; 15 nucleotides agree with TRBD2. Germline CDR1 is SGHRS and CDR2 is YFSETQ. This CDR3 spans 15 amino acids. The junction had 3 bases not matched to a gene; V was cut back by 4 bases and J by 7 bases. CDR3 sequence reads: CASSDGLAGGNEQFF. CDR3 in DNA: TGCGCCAGCAGCGACGGACTAGCGGGAGGGAATGAGCAGTTCTTC.

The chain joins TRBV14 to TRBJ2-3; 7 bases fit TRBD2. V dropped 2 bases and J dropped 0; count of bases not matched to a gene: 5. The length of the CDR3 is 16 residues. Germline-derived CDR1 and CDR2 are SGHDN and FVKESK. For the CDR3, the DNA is TGTGCCAGCAGCCAAAGGATTAGCGGGAGCACAGATACGCAGTATTTT. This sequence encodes CASSQRISGSTDTQYF.

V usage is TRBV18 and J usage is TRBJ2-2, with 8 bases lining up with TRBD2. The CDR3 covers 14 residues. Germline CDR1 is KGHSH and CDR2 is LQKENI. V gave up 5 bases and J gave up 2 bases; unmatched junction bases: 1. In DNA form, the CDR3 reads TGTGCCAGCTCAACTAGCGGCAACACCGGGGAGCTGTTTTTT. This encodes CASSTSGNTGELFF.

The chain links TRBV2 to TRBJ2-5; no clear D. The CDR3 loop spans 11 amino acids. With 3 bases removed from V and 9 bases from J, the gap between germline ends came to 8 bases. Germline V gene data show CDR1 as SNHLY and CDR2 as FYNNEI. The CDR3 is CASSEPGAQYF. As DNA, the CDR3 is TGTGCCAGCAGTGAGCCAGGAGCCCAGTACTTC.

The DNA for the CDR3 is TGCGCCAGCAGCCAGGAACCGGACCAGCGGGATACGCAGTATTTT. This gives the protein CASSQEPDQRDTQYF. The chain combines TRBV4-1 with TRBJ2-3; D perhaps matches TRBD2 (5 bases). The CDR3 is made up of 15 amino acids. Per germline, CDR1 MGHRA and CDR2 YSYEKL. Trimming shortened V by 3 bases and J by 6 bases, and 16 bases separated the two germline ends.

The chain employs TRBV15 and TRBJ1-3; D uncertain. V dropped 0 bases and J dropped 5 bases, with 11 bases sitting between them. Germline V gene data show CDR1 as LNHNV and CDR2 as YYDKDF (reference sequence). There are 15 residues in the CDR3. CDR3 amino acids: CATSRDRPSRNTIYF. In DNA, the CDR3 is TGTGCCACCAGCAGAGATCGGCCGTCCCGAAACACCATATATTTT.

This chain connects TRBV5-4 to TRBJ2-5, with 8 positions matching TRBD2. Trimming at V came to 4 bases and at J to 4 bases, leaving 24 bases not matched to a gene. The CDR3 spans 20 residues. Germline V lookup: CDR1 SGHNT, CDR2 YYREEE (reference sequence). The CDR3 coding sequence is TGTGCCAGCAGCGTACCGGGACTAGGACACTACCAAGATGGGTTAGAGACCCAGTACTTC. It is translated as CASSVPGLGHYQDGLETQYF.

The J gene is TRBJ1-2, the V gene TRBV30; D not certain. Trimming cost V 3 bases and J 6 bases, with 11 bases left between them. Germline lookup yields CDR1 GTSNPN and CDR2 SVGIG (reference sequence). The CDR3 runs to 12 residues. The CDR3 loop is CAWRTGSDGYTF. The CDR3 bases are TGTGCCTGGAGGACCGGGTCTGATGGCTACACCTTC.

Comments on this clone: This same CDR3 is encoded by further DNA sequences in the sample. Here the CDR3 DNA reads TGTGCCAGCAGCGTAGGTGCGAACACTGAAGCTTTCTTT. Its translation is CASSVGANTEAFF. The chain employs TRBV9 and TRBJ1-1; no definite D call. The V and J ends lost 0 bases and 1 base respectively, with 4 bases between them. The CDR3 loop spans 13 amino acids. The germline V gene has CDR1 SGDLS and CDR2 YYNGEE.

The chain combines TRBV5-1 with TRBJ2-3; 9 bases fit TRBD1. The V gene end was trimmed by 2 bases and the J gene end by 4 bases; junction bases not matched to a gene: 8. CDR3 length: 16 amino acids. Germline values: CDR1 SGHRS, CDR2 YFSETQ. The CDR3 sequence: CASSFWGQGIPDTQYF. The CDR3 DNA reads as TGCGCCAGCAGCTTTTGGGGACAGGGTATACCAGATACGCAGTATTTT.

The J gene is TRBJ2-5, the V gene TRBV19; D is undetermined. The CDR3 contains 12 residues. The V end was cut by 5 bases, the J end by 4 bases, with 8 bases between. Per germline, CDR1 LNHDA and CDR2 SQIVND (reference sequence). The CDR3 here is CASSVARETQYF. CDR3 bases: TGTGCCAGTAGTGTGGCTAGAGAGACCCAGTACTTC. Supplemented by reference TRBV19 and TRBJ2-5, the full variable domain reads DGGITQSPKYLFRKEGQNVTLSCEQNLNHDAMYWYRQDPGQGLRLIYYSQIVNDFQKGDIAEGYSVSREKKESFPLTVTSAQKNPTAFYLCASSVARETQYFGPGTRLLVL.